The 23 T cell receptor beta chains listed next were all sequenced from one sample in a study of blood T cell repertoires in COVID-19. Assay: immunoSEQ multiplex PCR; the TCRdb copy retains only in-frame clones and omits some. The sample contains about 110,000 clones, about 85% of which appear only once. Sequenced: peripheral blood. These receptors were obtained from a man aged 40-50 years with acute or convalescent COVID-19.

This clone occurred once. V is TRBV19 and J is TRBJ1-1, with D perhaps TRBD1 (5 bases). Per the germline V gene, CDR1 is LNHDA and CDR2 is SQIVND (reference sequence). CDR3 size: 13 residues. Trimming pared 5 bases from V and 7 bases from J, leaving 14 bases between. CDR3 region: CASSLPRVSEAFF. In nucleotides, the CDR3 is TGTGCCAGTAGTTTACCCAGGGTTAGTGAAGCTTTCTTT.

This chain connects TRBV5-6 to TRBJ2-6, with D possibly TRBD1 on 6 matching bases. CDR3 length: 18 amino acids. CDR1 and CDR2 (germline): SGHDT, YYEEEE. The germline V and J ends were trimmed by 2 bases and 2 bases, with 17 bases remaining between them. The CDR3 is CASSFGGGFGAGANVLTF. The CDR3 coding sequence is TGTGCCAGCAGCTTCGGTGGGGGCTTCGGCGCTGGGGCCAACGTCCTGACTTTC.

The rearrangement links TRBV6-5 to TRBJ2-3; D not certain. Germline loops: CDR1 MNHEY, CDR2 SVGAGI. Trimming shortened V by 7 bases and J by 1 base, and 12 bases separated the two germline ends. CDR3 length: 14 residues. CDR3 sequence reads: CASKDRLGTDTQYF. CDR3 nucleotides: TGTGCCAGCAAGGATCGTCTAGGCACAGATACGCAGTATTTT.

This clone showed up just a few times. The CDR3 bases are TGTGCCAGCAGTTACTCGGGGGCGACAGGGTCCTACGAGCAGTACTTC. Translated, it gives CASSYSGATGSYEQYF. This chain joins TRBV6-2 or TRBV6-3 and TRBJ2-7; the match to TRBD1 covers 7 bases. Per the germline V gene, CDR1 is MNHEY and CDR2 is SVGEGT. J was trimmed by 1 base and V by 0 bases; bases with no gene match: 6. The CDR3 runs to 16 residues.

The chain is built from TRBV27 and TRBJ1-1; D uncertain. The CDR3 has 13 amino acids. The V and J ends lost 3 bases and 0 bases respectively, with 5 bases between them. Germline V gene data show CDR1 as MNHEY and CDR2 as SMNVEV (reference sequence). The CDR3 region is CASSLSVNTEAFF. The CDR3 DNA sequence: TGTGCCAGCAGTTTGTCAGTGAACACTGAAGCTTTCTTT.

This chain joins TRBV3-1 (or the pseudogene TRBV3-2) and TRBJ2-7; 9 nucleotides agree with TRBD2. The junction had 9 bases not matched to a gene; V was cut back by 3 bases and J by 0 bases. CDR1 is LGHDT and CDR2 is YNNKEL in the germline V gene (reference sequence). The CDR3 contains 17 residues. CDR3 protein: CASSQGLSGGLSYEQYF. In DNA, the CDR3 is TGTGCCAGCAGCCAGGGCCTCAGCGGGGGGCTCTCCTACGAGCAGTACTTC.

There are a few counts of this clone. The V call is TRBV5-6, the J call TRBJ1-5, with TRBD1 identical over 9 bases. In germline, CDR1 is SGHDT, CDR2 YYEEEE. This CDR3 spans 13 amino acids. The junction had 2 bases not matched to a gene; V was cut back by 4 bases and J by 6 bases. CDR3 DNA: TGTGCCAGCAGCAGGACAGGGGTTCAGCCCCAGCATTTT. It encodes CASSRTGVQPQHF.

This clone was detected once. This chain uses TRBV5-1 with TRBJ2-3, with D tentatively TRBD2 (5 bases). The V and J ends lost 7 bases and 2 bases respectively, with 17 bases between them. Germline-derived CDR1 and CDR2 are SGHRS and YFSETQ. CDR3 size: 15 residues. CDR3 DNA sequence: TGCGCCAGCCTCTCCGGGAAAACAAACACAGATACGCAGTATTTT. Protein product: CASLSGKTNTDTQYF.

This clone was seen a handful of times. This chain connects TRBV27 to TRBJ1-6, with D unclear. Trimming took off 4 bases at V and 6 bases at J, with 4 bases between the two ends. This CDR3 is built from 12 residues. Germline V CDR1 and CDR2: MNHEY, SMNVEV (reference sequence). Here the CDR3 DNA reads TGTGCCAGCAGTTGGAGTAATTCACCCCTCCACTTT. Its protein product is CASSWSNSPLHF.

The chain recombines TRBV4-1 with TRBJ2-1; 8 bases line up with TRBD2. This CDR3 comprises 14 residues. V trimming: 4 bases; J trimming: 9 bases; junction bases outside the gene matches: 8. Looked up from germline, CDR1 is MGHRA and CDR2 is YSYEKL. For the CDR3, the DNA is TGCGCCAGCAGCCCAGGCCCACTAGCGGTTGAGCAGTTCTTC. Its translation: CASSPGPLAVEQFF.

The chain recombines TRBV6-4 with TRBJ2-3; TRBD2 matches 8 bases. Germline lookup yields CDR1 MRHNA and CDR2 SNTAGT. V dropped 2 bases and J dropped 0; count of bases not matched to a gene: 1. This CDR3 has 15 amino acids. CDR3 in amino acids: CASSDVAGSTDTQYF. The DNA for the CDR3 is TGTGCCAGCAGTGACGTAGCGGGGAGCACAGATACGCAGTATTTT.

The chain combines TRBV19 with TRBJ1-4; 8 positions match TRBD1. CDR3 length equals 13 residues. The V gene's germline CDR1 is LNHDA and CDR2 SQIVND (reference sequence). Germline trimming cut 6 bases from V and 8 bases from J; bases unmatched to any gene: 5. As DNA, the CDR3 is TGTGCCAGTAGAGAAGACAGGGGCGAAAAACTGTTTTTT. Protein: CASREDRGEKLFF.

For this clone: Other nucleotide sequences from this sample produce the same CDR3. The chain joins TRBV7-9 to TRBJ1-6; a possible D gene is TRBD1 (5 bases). The CDR3 loop spans 14 amino acids. The V gene lost 2 bases and the J gene lost 7 bases, with 9 bases spanning the gap. CDR1 is SEHNR, CDR2 FQNEAQ, per germline (reference sequence). CDR3: CASSLRGGNSPLHF. The CDR3 region has the DNA TGTGCCAGCAGCTTAAGGGGTGGGAATTCACCCCTCCACTTT.

This chain joins TRBV5-1 and TRBJ2-3, with D maybe TRBD2 (7 bases). Germline V lookup: CDR1 SGHRS, CDR2 YFSETQ. Trimming removed 3 bases from V and 4 bases from J, with 15 bases in between. The CDR3 extends over 15 amino acids. Here the CDR3 DNA reads TGCGCCAGCAGCTCGGGGGGCCGAAGCGCAGATACGCAGTATTTT. Its translation: CASSSGGRSADTQYF.

J is TRBJ1-6 and V is TRBV7-3; D remains unclear. The CDR3 sequence is 15 residues long. The germline V gene encodes CDR1 SGHTA and CDR2 FQGTGA. V was cut by 2 bases and J by 0 bases, with 5 bases left in between. CDR3 nucleotides: TGTGCCAGCAGCTTAGAGGGCTCCTATAATTCACCCCTCCACTTT. Translation gives CASSLEGSYNSPLHF.

Written as DNA, the CDR3 is TGTGCCAGCAGCCAAGACTACCGGGACTCCGACCATTCAATGGGGACCGGGGAGCTGTTTTTT. The encoded protein is CASSQDYRDSDHSMGTGELFF. This sequence joins TRBV3-1 (or the pseudogene TRBV3-2) and TRBJ2-2; tentative D call: TRBD2 (6 bases). Trimming took off 0 bases at V and 5 bases at J, with 28 bases between the two ends. CDR3 size: 21 residues. Germline values: CDR1 LGHDT, CDR2 YNNKEL (reference sequence).

The chain carries TRBV5-1 and TRBJ1-1; TRBD1 aligns across 7 bases. The germline CDR1 and CDR2 sequences are SGHRS and YFSETQ. The CDR3 runs 13 residues. With 4 bases clipped from V and 6 bases from J, the junction kept 6 bases outside the gene matches. In DNA form, the CDR3 reads TGCGCCAGCAGCCCCGTAGGACAGGCTGAAGCTTTCTTT. It is translated as CASSPVGQAEAFF.

The chain combines TRBV12-3 or TRBV12-4 with TRBJ1-2; D might be TRBD1 (5 bases). The CDR3 is 13 residues long. V was trimmed by 7 bases and J by 6 bases, leaving 15 bases between them. CDR3 in DNA: TGTGCCAGCATTACGTCAGGGAGGGATGGCTACACCTTC. Its protein product is CASITSGRDGYTF.

A single count supports this clone. The chain has TRBV5-1 and TRBJ2-1; 7 bases fit TRBD1. V was clipped by 1 base and J by 7 bases; unmatched bases: 5. Germline values: CDR1 SGHRS, CDR2 YFSETQ. This CDR3 spans 14 amino acids. The DNA for the CDR3 is TGCGCCAGCAGCTTGTTAGGGGGCAGGAATGAGCAGTTCTTC. Translating gives CASSLLGGRNEQFF.

This chain links TRBV7-3 with TRBJ2-1; TRBD2 agrees at 7 bases. The CDR3 extends over 16 amino acids. The ends lost 1 base at V and 6 bases at J; junction bases unmatched: 9. Germline V CDR1 and CDR2: SGHTA, FQGTGA. The CDR3 loop is CASSLNTHSSGNEQFF. The CDR3 region has the DNA TGTGCCAGCAGCTTAAATACGCATTCTAGCGGCAATGAGCAGTTCTTC.

The chain employs TRBV5-1 and TRBJ2-7, with 10 nucleotides matching TRBD1. The CDR3 contains 16 residues. Germline CDR1 is SGHRS and CDR2 is YFSETQ. Trimming cost V 0 bases and J 3 bases; bases outside gene matches: 6. The CDR3 reads CASSLVGTGEFYEQYF. The CDR3 DNA reads as TGCGCCAGCAGCTTGGTAGGGACAGGGGAATTCTACGAGCAGTACTTC.

V is TRBV6-5 and J is TRBJ2-3; TRBD2 matches 7 bases. Looked up from germline, CDR1 is MNHEY and CDR2 is SVGAGI. The CDR3 consists of 14 residues. The ends lost 2 bases at V and 1 base at J; junction bases unmatched: 0. The CDR3 sequence is CASSYREGTDTQYF. CDR3 DNA: TGTGCCAGCAGTTACCGGGAGGGCACAGATACGCAGTATTTT.

This chain links TRBV19 with TRBJ1-6; D is perhaps TRBD1 (6 bases). Germline CDR1 and CDR2: LNHDA and SQIVND (reference sequence). V lost 4 bases and J 11 bases, leaving 12 bases between the germline ends. The CDR3 runs to 13 residues. In nucleotides, the CDR3 is TGTGCCAGTAGTACAGGGGAATGGACACCCCTCCACTTT. It yields the protein CASSTGEWTPLHF.